These 17 T cell receptor beta chains were all obtained from the same sample, sequenced in a study of T and B cells in COVID-19 patients. Each TRB amplification used roughly 230-550 ng of genomic DNA from blood. BIOMED2 TRB-A/B primer pools were used in multiplex TRB PCR. Each CDR3 protein gets one entry after TCRdb re-called the multiplex PCR reads with MiXCR. The sample lists roughly 27,000 distinct CDR3 sequences; around a third were seen once. Sequences were obtained from blood. The receptors derive from a human donor who had recovered from COVID-19.

This clonotype was observed a few times. The J gene is TRBJ1-1, the V gene TRBV19; 8 bases are shared with TRBD1. Germline lookup yields CDR1 LNHDA and CDR2 SQIVND (reference sequence). The CDR3 is made up of 20 amino acids. V lost 9 bases and J lost 2; bases outside the gene matches: 26. The CDR3 coding sequence is TGTGCCAGCAACGCTCCCATTACCAGGGCAGGGGGCTTTAGAAACACTGAAGCTTTCTTT. The encoded protein is CASNAPITRAGGFRNTEAFF.

This clonotype was seen many times. V gene TRBV6-5 combines with J gene TRBJ1-6; 7 bases fit TRBD1. Trimming took 2 bases from V and 11 from J; bases not matched to a gene: 12. This CDR3 is 16 amino acids long. Germline assignment: CDR1 MNHEY and CDR2 SVGAGI. CDR3 DNA: TGTGCCAGCAGTTACGCGGCAGGGGGGTCCCTGGCACCCCTCCACTTT. It yields the protein CASSYAAGGSLAPLHF.

The rearrangement uses TRBV5-3 and TRBJ1-5; TRBD1 aligns across 8 bases. Being an ORF, TRBV5-3 has a function that is uncertain. Germline trimming cut 3 bases from V and 3 bases from J; bases unmatched to any gene: 14. The CDR3 spans 18 residues. For the CDR3, the DNA is TGTGCCAGAAGCTCCTCAACCGCCGACAGGGGTAACAATCAGCCCCAGCATTTT. Translating gives CARSSSTADRGNNQPQHF.

The chain combines TRBV12-3 or TRBV12-4 with TRBJ1-2; 10 bases align to TRBD1. The CDR3 runs to 17 residues. Unmatched junction bases numbered 18, after V lost 6 bases and J lost 8 bases. The chain's CDR3 is CASRPGTGVERSTGYTF. The CDR3 coding sequence is TGTGCCAGCAGGCCCGGGACAGGGGTGGAACGGTCTACAGGCTACACCTTC.

This clonotype was counted a few times. The rearrangement joins TRBV18 to TRBJ2-2; maybe TRBD1 (6 bases). This CDR3 is 16 amino acids long. Germline CDR1 KGHSH, CDR2 LQKENI. V lost 2 bases and J 0 bases, leaving 10 bases between the germline ends. This chain's CDR3 is CASSPYRDANTGELFF. Written as DNA, the CDR3 is TGTGCCAGCTCACCATACAGGGACGCGAACACCGGGGAGCTGTTTTTT.

The chain couples TRBV7-2 to TRBJ2-7; D might be TRBD1 (6 bases). V was pared by 1 base and J by 11 bases, with 12 bases between. Germline V gene sequence: CDR1 SGHTA, CDR2 FQGNSA. The CDR3 has 12 amino acids. CDR3 bases: TGTGCCAGCAGCTTAGTACAGGGTATGAAGTACTTC. It is translated as CASSLVQGMKYF.

This clonotype was counted between two and nine times. This chain links TRBV12-3 or TRBV12-4 with TRBJ2-7, with 9 nucleotides matching TRBD1. The CDR3 loop spans 15 amino acids. The ends lost 5 bases at V and 3 bases at J; junction bases unmatched: 8. The CDR3, as DNA: TGTGCCAGCAGTATCGGGACAGGGCCTCGCTACGAGCAGTACTTC. As protein: CASSIGTGPRYEQYF.

The V gene is TRBV5-5, the J gene TRBJ2-7, with 9 bases aligning to TRBD2. After removal of 4 bases from V and 1 base from J, the junction contained 3 bases not matched to a gene. Germline V gene sequence: CDR1 SGHKS, CDR2 YYEKEE (reference sequence). The CDR3 contains 14 residues. The CDR3: CASSPSGVSYEQYF. The CDR3 DNA reads as TGTGCCAGCAGCCCTAGCGGGGTATCCTACGAGCAGTACTTC.

By its share, this clonotype is medium-sized. V is TRBV29-1 and J is TRBJ2-2; tentative D call: TRBD2 (5 bases). The CDR3 runs 14 residues. Trimming removed 6 bases from V and 5 bases from J, with 16 bases in between. Germline-derived CDR1 and CDR2 are SQVTM and ANQGSEA. Written as DNA, the CDR3 is TGCAGCGTCTCTCCGCGGGTCGAAACCGGGGAGCTGTTTTTT. This codes for CSVSPRVETGELFF.

This clonotype was recorded only once. This sequence joins TRBV11-2 and TRBJ2-3; TRBD2 matches 12 bases. Germline trimming cut 5 bases from V and 4 bases from J; bases unmatched to any gene: 10. This CDR3 spans 17 amino acids. Germline-derived CDR1 and CDR2 are SGHAT and FQNNGV. The CDR3 DNA reads as TGTGCCAGCAGCCCCACTAGACTAGCGGGAGCGGCAGATACGCAGTATTTT. Amino acid sequence: CASSPTRLAGAADTQYF. Full variable domain (missing parts from reference TRBV11-2 and TRBJ2-3): EAGVAQSPRYKIIEKRQSVAFWCNPISGHATLYWYQQILGQGPKLLIQFQNNGVVDDSQLPKDRFSAERLKGVDSTLKIQPAKLEDSAVYLCASSPTRLAGAADTQYFGPGTRLTVL.

This clonotype was counted only a few times. The chain joins TRBV10-3 to TRBJ2-3, with 8 nucleotides matching TRBD1. This CDR3 is built from 15 residues. Germline CDR1 and CDR2: ENHRY and SYGVKD. V was pared by 6 bases and J by 3 bases, with 8 bases of the junction left unmatched. CDR3 nucleotides: TGTGCCATCAGGGACCGGGACAGGTGGACAGATACGCAGTATTTT. The encoded protein is CAIRDRDRWTDTQYF.

This clonotype has at least ten counts. This chain uses TRBV29-1 with TRBJ1-1, with a weak D call TRBD1 (6 bases). With 5 bases removed from V and 0 bases from J, the gap between germline ends came to 10 bases. This CDR3 contains 13 residues. Germline CDR1 is SQVTM and CDR2 is ANQGSEA. In nucleotides, the CDR3 is TGCAGCGTTCGACAGGTACTGAACACTGAAGCTTTCTTT. It yields the protein CSVRQVLNTEAFF.

This clonotype was counted between two and nine times. The chain couples TRBV7-2 to TRBJ2-1; TRBD1 agrees at 7 bases. The trim removed 2 bases at V and 4 bases at J, leaving 5 bases unmatched. CDR3 length: 15 residues. Germline V CDR1 and CDR2: SGHTA, FQGNSA. CDR3 in amino acids: CASSLRQGGYNEQFF. The CDR3 DNA is TGTGCCAGCAGCTTAAGACAGGGTGGTTACAATGAGCAGTTCTTC.

The DNA for the CDR3 is TGTGCCAGCAGGTACCGGGACGGTTACAATGAGCAGTTCTTC. Protein: CASRYRDGYNEQFF. The rearrangement joins TRBV6-6 to TRBJ2-1, with D perhaps assigned TRBD1 or TRBD2 (5 bases each). Trimming shortened V by 6 bases and J by 4 bases, and 13 bases separated the two germline ends. Germline CDR1 MNHNY, CDR2 SVGAGI (reference sequence). There are 14 residues in the CDR3.

The rearrangement links TRBV20-1 to TRBJ2-3; 8 nucleotides match TRBD2. After removal of 0 bases from V and 3 bases from J, the junction contained 5 bases not matched to a gene. Germline V lookup: CDR1 DFQATT, CDR2 SNEGSKA (reference sequence). The length of the CDR3 is 15 residues. CDR3: CSARDRTSGTDTQYF. The DNA for the CDR3 is TGCAGTGCTAGAGATCGTACTAGCGGAACAGATACGCAGTATTTT.

The chain couples TRBV12-3 or TRBV12-4 to TRBJ2-3, with 11 bases lining up with TRBD2. The length of the CDR3 is 15 residues. Trimming removed 3 bases from V and 10 bases from J; junction bases left unmatched: 9. DNA for the CDR3: TGTGCCAGCAGTTTGTTTAGCGGGGGGGCCCCATCGCAGTATTTT. It specifies CASSLFSGGAPSQYF.

The chain carries TRBV20-1 and TRBJ2-3; TRBD1 might be the D (6 bases). Between the trimmed V and J ends, which lost 5 bases and 1 base, there was a span of 16 bases. There are 15 residues in the CDR3. Germline V lookup: CDR1 DFQATT, CDR2 SNEGSKA (reference sequence). The CDR3 protein is CSAQDSLSGTDTQYF. CDR3 sequence (DNA): TGCAGTGCTCAGGACAGCCTCTCCGGCACAGATACGCAGTATTTT.